This T cell receptor (beta chain) is drawn from a study of Graves' ophthalmopathy and Graves' hyperthyroidism. RNA served as the template for amplifying TCR beta CDR3 regions. The library came from an HTBI-primed first-round RT-PCR and a second-round multiplex PCR. TCRdb reprocessed the multiplex PCR reads with MiXCR, giving one entry per CDR3 protein. The sample lists 400,000 to 500,000 distinct CDR3 sequences, over 20% seen once, with under 3% in the top ten. V was trimmed by 6 bases and J by 4 bases, leaving 15 bases between them. The CDR3 is 14 amino acids. Of note for this clonotype: The antigen remains undetermined.

The study, taken as a whole, reports: The model achieved 55% to 71% sensitivity and around 72% specificity for ophthalmopathy progression.

The chain couples TRBV12-3 or TRBV12-4 to TRBJ2-5; D might be TRBD2 (5 bases). The specimen sequenced was peripheral blood. This sequence originates from a woman in her late teens or twenties with stable Graves' hyperthyroidism. The CDR3 spells CASSLEPSRETQYF. CDR3 nucleotide sequence: TGTGCCAGCAGCCTAGAGCCTAGCCGAGAGACCCAGTACTTC.